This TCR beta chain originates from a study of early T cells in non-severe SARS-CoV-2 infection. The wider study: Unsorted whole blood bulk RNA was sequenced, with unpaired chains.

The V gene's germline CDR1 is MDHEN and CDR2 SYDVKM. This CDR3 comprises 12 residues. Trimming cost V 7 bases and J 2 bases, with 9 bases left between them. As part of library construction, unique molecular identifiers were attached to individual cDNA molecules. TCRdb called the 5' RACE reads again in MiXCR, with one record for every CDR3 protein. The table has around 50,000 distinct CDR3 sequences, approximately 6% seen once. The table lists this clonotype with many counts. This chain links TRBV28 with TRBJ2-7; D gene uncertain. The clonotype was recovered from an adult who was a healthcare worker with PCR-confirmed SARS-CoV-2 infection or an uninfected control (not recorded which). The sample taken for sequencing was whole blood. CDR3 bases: TGTGCCAGCAAGGGAACGACCTACGAGCAGTACTTC. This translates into CASKGTTYEQYF.